This T cell receptor beta chain emerged from a study of somatic mutations in cytotoxic T cells in rheumatoid arthritis. The germline gives CDR1 SGHNT, CDR2 YYREEE (reference sequence). CDR3 length: 15 amino acids. V was pared by 2 bases and J by 0 bases, with 12 bases between. The assay was immunoSEQ multiplex PCR, and TCRdb's table has in-frame clones only and misses some. The data hold approximately 14,000 clones, with roughly 87% observed a single time. The sample comprised CD8+ T cells sorted from blood. This sequence was found in an adult with rheumatoid arthritis. The genes are TRBV5-4 and TRBJ2-7; D gene ambiguous. The CDR3, as DNA: TGTGCCAGCAGCTTTAGATTTTCCGGCTCCTACGAGCAGTACTTC. Translating it yields CASSFRFSGSYEQYF.